This T cell receptor (beta chain) stems from a study of shared clonotypes between healthy human individuals. Background on the study: Sampling drew on donors who were a couple of women and a few men aged 18 to 49.

At deep level, the assay was performed. With ten immunoSEQ deep assay plates, unsorted PBMC DNA underwent sequencing. The table came from immunoSEQ multiplex PCR; TCRdb's copy has only in-frame clones and leaves some out. The sample holds hundreds of thousands of clones; 60% to 80% are singletons and the top ten take about 12%. Adults of Caucasian background living in Nashville, Tennessee made up all donors. The sample holds a few counts of this clone. This CDR3 spans 13 amino acids. Trimming shortened V by 8 bases and J by 2 bases, and 10 bases separated the two germline ends. Germline CDR1 and CDR2: MDHEN and SYDVKM.

The receptor was isolated from a woman in her forties in good health. Some clones in this sample may be carry-over from other donors' samples. V gene TRBV28 combines with J gene TRBJ1-5; D may be TRBD1 (5 bases). Sequenced sample: PBMCs. In DNA, the CDR3 is TGTGCCAGCTGGGGCAGGGGCAATCAGCCCCAGCATTTT. It yields the protein CASWGRGNQPQHF. The full variable domain, rest sourced from reference TRBV28 and TRBJ1-5, is DVKVTQSSRYLVKRTGEKVFLECVQDMDHENMFWYRQDPGLGLRLIYFSYDVKMKEKGDIPEGYSVSREKKERFSLILESASTNQTSMYLCASWGRGNQPQHFGDGTRLSIL.